Below, 10 T cell receptor beta chains from the same sample are listed, as sequenced in a study of blood T cell repertoires in COVID-19. Sequencing was performed with immunoSEQ multiplex PCR; in TCRdb, only in-frame clones are kept and a portion is missing. This table has approximately 70,000 clones, roughly four fifths appearing once. Sequencing input: peripheral blood. These receptors originate from an elderly woman with acute or convalescent COVID-19.

This rearrangement joins TRBV7-3 to TRBJ2-2; 8 positions match TRBD2. CDR3 length: 15 amino acids. Trimming cost V 3 bases and J 6 bases; bases outside gene matches: 6. Per germline, CDR1 SGHTA and CDR2 FQGTGA. The CDR3 reads CASSFSGAFAGELFF. The CDR3 region has the DNA TGTGCCAGCAGCTTTAGCGGGGCTTTCGCCGGGGAGCTGTTTTTT. Filled out from reference TRBV7-3 and TRBJ2-2, the complete variable domain reads GAGVSQTPSNKVTEKGKYVELRCDPISGHTALYWYRQSLGQGPEFLIYFQGTGAADDSGLPNDRFFAVRPEGSVSTLKIQRTERGDSAVYLCASSFSGAFAGELFFGEGSRLTVL.

CDR3 DNA: TGTGCCAGCAGCTTAGGCGGGGGGGGCACAGATACGCAGTATTTT. It yields the protein CASSLGGGGTDTQYF. This chain uses TRBV7-3 with TRBJ2-3, with TRBD2 matching over 9 bases. Germline V gene lookup returns CDR1 SGHTA and CDR2 FQGTGA. Trimming took 2 bases from V and 1 from J; bases not matched to a gene: 1. This CDR3 is 15 amino acids long. Complete variable domain (other parts from reference TRBV7-3 and TRBJ2-3): GAGVSQTPSNKVTEKGKYVELRCDPISGHTALYWYRQSLGQGPEFLIYFQGTGAADDSGLPNDRFFAVRPEGSVSTLKIQRTERGDSAVYLCASSLGGGGTDTQYFGPGTRLTVL.

This clone has just a few counts. This chain joins TRBV7-9 and TRBJ1-4, with D possibly being TRBD1 (5 bases). CDR1 and CDR2 (germline): SEHNR, FQNEAQ (reference sequence). The CDR3 spans 14 residues. Trimming stripped 5 bases from V and 4 bases from J, with 11 bases between. The CDR3 sequence is CASSNWGVNEKLFF. Written as DNA, the CDR3 is TGTGCCAGCAGCAATTGGGGGGTTAATGAAAAACTGTTTTTT.

The chain has TRBV3-1 (or the pseudogene TRBV3-2) and TRBJ1-3; a weak D match, TRBD1 (5 bases). Per the germline V gene, CDR1 is LGHDT and CDR2 is YNNKEL (reference sequence). The CDR3 length is 15 residues. V gave up 5 bases and J gave up 10 bases, with 21 bases separating them. The DNA for the CDR3 is TGTGCCAGCAGCTTAGTGGCGCTGCGGGGGGAGACCATATATTTT. This translates into CASSLVALRGETIYF.

The V and J genes are TRBV11-2 and TRBJ1-2, with TRBD1 as a possible D gene (5 bases). The V and J ends lost 0 bases and 6 bases respectively, with 14 bases between them. CDR1 and CDR2 (germline): SGHAT, FQNNGV. This CDR3 spans 15 amino acids. The CDR3 bases are TGTGCCAGCAGCTTAGATTCCCAGGGCCTCGATGGCTACACCTTC. Residues: CASSLDSQGLDGYTF.

This sequence joins TRBV11-2 and TRBJ1-1; D gene ambiguous. The CDR3 is made up of 14 amino acids. Germline CDR1 reads SGHAT; CDR2 reads FQNNGV. V was trimmed by 1 base and J by 3 bases, leaving 9 bases between them. CDR3 in DNA: TGTGCCAGCAGCTTAGGGAGGACCTACACTGAAGCTTTCTTT. Translation gives CASSLGRTYTEAFF.

This chain joins TRBV6-6 and TRBJ2-1, with no clear D. CDR1 and CDR2 from the germline V gene are MNHNY and SVGAGI (reference sequence). The germline V and J ends were trimmed by 3 bases and 3 bases, with 6 bases remaining between them. CDR3 length: 13 amino acids. The CDR3 loop is CASSYSSYNEQFF. In nucleotides, the CDR3 is TGTGCCAGCAGTTATTCCAGCTACAATGAGCAGTTCTTC.

The chain combines TRBV2 with TRBJ1-4; D is unresolved. This CDR3 has 16 residues. Germline V gene sequence: CDR1 SNHLY, CDR2 FYNNEI. Between the trimmed V and J ends, which lost 0 bases and 8 bases, there was a span of 16 bases. The CDR3 DNA is TGTGCCAGCAGTGAAGCACCGGGGATAAGTCGAGAAAAACTGTTTTTT. It translates to CASSEAPGISREKLFF.

The CDR3 protein is CASSELTGEYGYTF. In DNA, the CDR3 is TGTGCCAGCAGTGAATTAACAGGGGAGTATGGCTACACCTTC. The J gene is TRBJ1-2, the V gene TRBV2; 7 nucleotides match TRBD1. This CDR3 spans 14 amino acids. V trimming: 2 bases; J trimming: 5 bases; junction bases outside the gene matches: 5. Germline values: CDR1 SNHLY, CDR2 FYNNEI. Together with reference TRBV2 and TRBJ1-2, the CDR3 gives the full variable domain: EPEVTQTPSHQVTQMGQEVILRCVPISNHLYFYWYRQILGQKVEFLVSFYNNEISEKSEIFDDQFSVERPDGSNFTLKIRSTKLEDSAMYFCASSELTGEYGYTFGSGTRLTVV.

This clone was observed a handful of times. The chain recombines TRBV18 with TRBJ2-7, with a tentative D call TRBD1 (6 bases). Trimming stripped 2 bases from V and 0 bases from J, with 8 bases between. The CDR3 contains 14 residues. Germline lookup yields CDR1 KGHSH and CDR2 LQKENI. The CDR3 bases are TGTGCCAGCTCACCAAAGGGACACTCCTACGAGCAGTACTTC. Translation gives CASSPKGHSYEQYF.